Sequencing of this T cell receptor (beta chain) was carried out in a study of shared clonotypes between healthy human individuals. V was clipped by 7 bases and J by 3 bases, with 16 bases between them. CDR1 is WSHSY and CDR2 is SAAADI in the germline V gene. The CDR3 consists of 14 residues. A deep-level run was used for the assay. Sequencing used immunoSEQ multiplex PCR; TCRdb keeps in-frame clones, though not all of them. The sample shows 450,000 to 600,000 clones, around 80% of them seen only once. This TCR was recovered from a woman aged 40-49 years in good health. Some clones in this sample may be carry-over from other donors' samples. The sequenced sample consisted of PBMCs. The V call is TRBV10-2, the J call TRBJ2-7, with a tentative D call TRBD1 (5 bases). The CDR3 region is CASTGPRVNYEQYF. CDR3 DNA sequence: TGCGCCAGCACAGGTCCCAGGGTTAACTACGAGCAGTACTTC.